Detailed here is one T cell receptor (beta chain). The antigen is unknown. The sample is drawn from a study of cytomegalovirus exposure and HLA in healthy donors. Study as a whole: A previous analysis identified 95 million to 130 million unique TCR beta sequences derived from about 180 million T cells. Of the donors genotyped, a few hundred in all, around 76% fell in the Caucasian-associated ancestry cluster.

Germline lookup yields CDR1 GTSNPN and CDR2 SVGIG (reference sequence). Trimming took 2 bases from V and 1 from J; bases not matched to a gene: 3. The length of the CDR3 is 14 residues. PCR employed 60 Vbeta and 13 Jbeta primers. Some clones are missing from TCRdb's copy, which holds only in-frame ones; the method was immunoSEQ multiplex PCR. This repertoire shows 85,000 to 100,000 clones, around 80% found once; its top ten account for roughly 3.5%. Study results and caveats: TCR beta sequences reportedly predicted most subjects' HLA-A and HLA-B alleles accurately. A missense DCLRE1C variant was associated with V- and J-gene trimming of TCR beta chains in a later analysis, and an independent cohort replicated the association.

The receptor's source is a male donor in good health and CMV-seropositive. Material for sequencing was PBMCs. The chain uses TRBV30 and TRBJ1-1; 8 nucleotides match TRBD1. In nucleotides, the CDR3 is TGTGCCTGGAGTCCTCAGGGGGCGAACACTGAAGCTTTCTTT. This codes for CAWSPQGANTEAFF.